This T cell receptor (beta chain) was sequenced in a study of tumor-infiltrating lymphocytes in primary liver carcinoma. Trimming took off 3 bases at V and 0 bases at J, with 8 bases between the two ends. The germline gives CDR1 SNHLY, CDR2 FYNNEI. This CDR3 has 14 residues. The authors made TCR beta cDNA from approximately 500 ng total RNA with a constant-region primer. A slightly modified ARM-PCR protocol with three nested multiplex PCR rounds produced these TCR beta libraries. The two initial PCR rounds, nine to eleven cycles each, used TRBV1-TRBV30 forward and C-beta reverse primers. TCRdb fed the multiplex PCR reads into MiXCR, producing one record per CDR3 protein. The sample lists some 51,000 distinct CDR3 sequences; around 79% were seen once. Co-extracted RNA and DNA came from roughly 20-30 mg of unsorted bulk tissue. Every single tumor sample held over 85% viable tumor cells. With respect to this clonotype: Likely a read error: the CDR3 ends without its conserved phenylalanine or tryptophan.

The sequenced material came from liver tumor tissue from sampling region 3. Regarding subset: tumor region T3, left-lateral pole. This receptor was obtained from a man aged 40-55 years with primary liver carcinoma and hepatitis B virus infection. This rearrangement joins TRBV2 to TRBJ1-1; D gene unclear. DNA for the CDR3: TGTGCCAGCAGTGACAAGTTCATGAACACTGAAGCTTTCTCT. As protein: CASSDKFMNTEAFS.